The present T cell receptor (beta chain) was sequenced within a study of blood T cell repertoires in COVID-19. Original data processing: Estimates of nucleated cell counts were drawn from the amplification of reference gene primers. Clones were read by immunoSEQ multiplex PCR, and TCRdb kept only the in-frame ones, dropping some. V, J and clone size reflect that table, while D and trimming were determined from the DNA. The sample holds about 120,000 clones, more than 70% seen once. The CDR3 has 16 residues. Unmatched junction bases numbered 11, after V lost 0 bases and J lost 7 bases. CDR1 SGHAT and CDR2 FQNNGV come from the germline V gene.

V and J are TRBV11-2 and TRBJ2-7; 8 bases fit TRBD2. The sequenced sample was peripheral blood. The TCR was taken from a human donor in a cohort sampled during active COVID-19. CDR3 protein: CASSLDWTGGPGEQYF. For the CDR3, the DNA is TGTGCCAGCAGCTTAGATTGGACGGGAGGGCCGGGGGAGCAGTACTTC.